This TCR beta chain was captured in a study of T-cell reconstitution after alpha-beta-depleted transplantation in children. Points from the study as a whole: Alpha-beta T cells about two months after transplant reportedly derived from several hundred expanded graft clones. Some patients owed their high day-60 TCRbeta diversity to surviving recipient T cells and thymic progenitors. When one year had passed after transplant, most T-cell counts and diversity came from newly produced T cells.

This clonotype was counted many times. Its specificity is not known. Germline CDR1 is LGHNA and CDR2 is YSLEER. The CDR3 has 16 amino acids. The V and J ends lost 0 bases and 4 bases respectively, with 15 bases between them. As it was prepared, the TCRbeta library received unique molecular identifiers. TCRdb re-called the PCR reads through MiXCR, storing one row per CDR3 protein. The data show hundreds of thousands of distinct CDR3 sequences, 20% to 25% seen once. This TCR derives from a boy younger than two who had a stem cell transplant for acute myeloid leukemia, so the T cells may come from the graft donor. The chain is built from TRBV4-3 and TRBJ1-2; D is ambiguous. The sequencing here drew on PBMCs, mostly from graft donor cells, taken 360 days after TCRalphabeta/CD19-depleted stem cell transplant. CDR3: CASSQENVQTSYGYTF. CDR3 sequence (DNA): TGCGCCAGCAGCCAAGAGAATGTTCAGACTTCCTATGGCTACACCTTC.